Sequencing of this T cell receptor (beta chain) was carried out in a study of T cells after yellow fever vaccination. Study as a whole: Fractions with few cells were prepared using SMART-Seq v4 Ultra Low Input.

A word on this clonotype: Its target is not known.

Study-level findings and limits: The secondary response was weaker, and its peak arrived faster, on day 5 versus 15. Re-detected after boosting: most primary clones, approximately 97% of CD4 and under 90% of CD8. FACS-sorted repertoires could harbor abundant contaminating bulk-population clonotypes.

One entry per CDR3 protein, called by TCRdb with MiXCR from the 5' RACE reads. Of nearly 350,000 distinct CDR3 sequences listed, roughly 8% were seen once; the top ten hold approximately 16%. The source material was PBMCs, sampled more than 40 days after the first yellow fever vaccination. The TCR was taken from a man aged 18 to 35 who received the YFV17D yellow fever vaccine.

CDR3 coding DNA: TGCGCCAGCAGCTCATGGGCGGGGGACGACAATGAGCAGTTCTTC. Translation gives CASSSWAGDDNEQFF. The chain carries TRBV5-1 and TRBJ2-1; 7 bases align to TRBD2. V shed 3 bases, J shed 5 bases, and the junction held 8 bases outside the gene matches. Germline V lookup: CDR1 SGHRS, CDR2 YFSETQ. The CDR3 covers 15 residues.